This T cell receptor (beta chain) derives from a study of blood T cell repertoires in COVID-19. Across the study: Samples came from the United States, Italy and Spain, spanning acute and convalescent COVID-19. Sample material is recorded as cDNA or gDNA derived from T cells, B-cell-depleted T cells, or PBMCs.

Enrollment of patients from Seattle took place during active infection, with longitudinal follow-up. Under the authors' procedure: Amplification of reference gene primers was used by the study to estimate nucleated cell counts. The assay was immunoSEQ multiplex PCR, and TCRdb's table has in-frame clones only and misses some. V, J and clone size are those of that table, while D and trimming were read from the DNA. The top ten clones hold approximately 11% of a sample with about 170,000 clones, roughly nine tenths of them seen once. CDR3 length equals 18 residues. Trimming cost V 5 bases and J 0 bases, with 19 bases left between them. From germline, CDR1 is SGHVS and CDR2 FQNEAQ.

The receptor comes from a woman aged 55-70 years with COVID-19, enrolled during active disease. The sequenced sample consisted of peripheral blood. The genes are TRBV7-8 and TRBJ1-4; D might be TRBD1 (5 bases). CDR3 sequence reads: CASSPGGGNIATNEKLFF. CDR3 in DNA: TGTGCCAGCAGCCCTGGGGGGGGGAACATTGCAACTAATGAAAAACTGTTTTTT.